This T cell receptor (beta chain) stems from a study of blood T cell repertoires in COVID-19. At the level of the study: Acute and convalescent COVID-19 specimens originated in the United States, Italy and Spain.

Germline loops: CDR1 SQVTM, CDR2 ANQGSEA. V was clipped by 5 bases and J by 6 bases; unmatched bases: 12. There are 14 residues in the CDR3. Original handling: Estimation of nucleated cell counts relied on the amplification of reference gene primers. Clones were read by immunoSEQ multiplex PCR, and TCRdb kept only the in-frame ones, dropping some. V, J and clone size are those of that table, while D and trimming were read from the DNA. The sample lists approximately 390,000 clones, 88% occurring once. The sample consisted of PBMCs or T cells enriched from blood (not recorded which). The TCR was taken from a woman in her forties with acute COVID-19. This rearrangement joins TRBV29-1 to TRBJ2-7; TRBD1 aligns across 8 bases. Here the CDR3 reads CSVFFGQGFGEQYF. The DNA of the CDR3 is TGCAGCGTTTTTTTTGGACAGGGTTTCGGCGAGCAGTACTTC.